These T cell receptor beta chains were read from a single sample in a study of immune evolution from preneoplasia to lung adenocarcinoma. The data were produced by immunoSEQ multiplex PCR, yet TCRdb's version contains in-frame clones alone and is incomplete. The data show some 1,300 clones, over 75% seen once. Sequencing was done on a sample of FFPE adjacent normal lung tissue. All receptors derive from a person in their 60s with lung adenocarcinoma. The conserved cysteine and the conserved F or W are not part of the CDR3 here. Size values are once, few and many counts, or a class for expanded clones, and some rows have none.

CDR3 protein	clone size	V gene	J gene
ASSLDRGYYGYT	-	TRBV13	TRBJ1-2
ASSGTGDNEKLF	-	TRBV6-4	TRBJ1-4
ANSLEGGSFNEQF	-	TRBV11-2	TRBJ2-1
ASRRSNQPQH	-	TRBV28	TRBJ1-5
AWSRDRNTEAF	-	TRBV30	TRBJ1-1
ASSLEGDTQY	-	TRBV5-1	TRBJ2-3
ASSSGTEETQY	-	TRBV9	TRBJ2-5
ASSFHNEQF	-	TRBV2	TRBJ2-1
ASSLSFRGQETQY	-	TRBV7-6	TRBJ2-5
STPRGGYYGYT	-	TRBV29-1	TRBJ1-2
ASSTCRLRQSRANVLT	-	TRBV6-9	TRBJ2-6
ASSGSPGTWNTEAF	-	TRBV28	TRBJ1-1
ASSLTDRSYNEQF	once	TRBV7-3	TRBJ2-1
ASSQDAPAWELF	-	TRBV4-1	TRBJ2-2
ASSEQGHQPQH	-	TRBV6-1	TRBJ1-5
AWNSLYEQY	-	TRBV30	TRBJ2-7
ASSLGKNTEAF	-	TRBV28	TRBJ1-1
AWSFPTGGGETQY	-	TRBV30	TRBJ2-5
ASSLGRGGLKEQY	-	TRBV13	TRBJ2-7
AWRVLNTEAF	-	TRBV30	TRBJ1-1
ACTYLTGTSLSTDTQY	-	TRBV30	TRBJ2-3
ASRRGGNTEAF	-	TRBV27	TRBJ1-1
AIQSGTGNSPLH	large	TRBV7-9	TRBJ1-6
ASSLNRGNTEAF	-	TRBV18	TRBJ1-1
ASRDGDNSPLH	-	TRBV6-4	TRBJ1-6
AITEGAYNEQF	-	TRBV10-3	TRBJ2-1
ASSVTGTRYNEQF	-	TRBV5-4	TRBJ2-1
ASSRTEMNTEAF	-	TRBV11-2	TRBJ1-1
AWSVQGVSGANVLT	-	TRBV30	TRBJ2-6
ASSLQGQNTEAF	-	TRBV27	TRBJ1-1
ASSQSRESGEQY	-	TRBV23-1	TRBJ2-7
ASSSTGAELPSYEQY	once	TRBV5-6	TRBJ2-7
ASSFTGLNTEAF	-	TRBV28	TRBJ1-1